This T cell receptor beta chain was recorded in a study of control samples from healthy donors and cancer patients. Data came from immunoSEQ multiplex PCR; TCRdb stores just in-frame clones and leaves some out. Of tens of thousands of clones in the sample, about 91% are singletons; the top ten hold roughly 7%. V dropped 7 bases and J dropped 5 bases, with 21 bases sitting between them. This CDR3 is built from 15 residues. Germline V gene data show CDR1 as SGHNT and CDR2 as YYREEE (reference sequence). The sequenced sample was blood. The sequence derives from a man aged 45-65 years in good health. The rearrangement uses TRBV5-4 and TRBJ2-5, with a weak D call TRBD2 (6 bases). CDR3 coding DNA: TGTGCCAGCCATGATGGGGGATGGAGGGCCGAGACCCAGTACTTC. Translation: CASHDGGWRAETQYF.